The present TCR beta chain was sequenced within a study of PD-1 blockade in classical Hodgkin lymphoma. Germline CDR1 and CDR2: MRHNA and SNTAGT. Trimming removed 6 bases at V and 1 base at J, with 10 bases between. The CDR3 is 13 amino acids. Each patient relapsed following autologous stem cell transplantation, and prior brentuximab vedotin exposure differed. Profiling relied on immunoSEQ multiplex PCR, and the TCRdb table lists in-frame clones only, not all of them. The data show about 13,000 clones, approximately 90% seen once. In regard to this clone: As yet, its antigen is unknown.

Points from the study as a whole: Newly diagnosed patients reportedly trailed healthy donors in baseline TCR diversity.

This clonotype originated in a human donor with classical Hodgkin lymphoma. V is TRBV6-4 and J is TRBJ2-7; perhaps TRBD2 as D (5 bases). This specimen was peripheral blood mononuclear cells (PBMCs), taken at baseline. The CDR3 sequence is CASSAGLSYEQYF. The CDR3, as DNA: TGTGCCAGCAGCGCGGGCCTTTCCTACGAGCAGTACTTC.